The 17 T cell receptor beta chains below all came from one sample that was sequenced in a study of blood T cell repertoires in COVID-19. Using immunoSEQ multiplex PCR, the repertoire was profiled, and TCRdb retains in-frame clones only, with some absent. This table holds about 150,000 clones, 80% to 90% found once. The sequencing input was peripheral blood. These TCRs come from a woman between 55 and 75 years old with COVID-19, enrolled during active disease.

The V and J genes are TRBV5-1 and TRBJ2-7; D call uncertain. The V end was cut by 5 bases, the J end by 0 bases, with 6 bases between. CDR1 and CDR2 from the germline V gene are SGHRS and YFSETQ. This CDR3 has 12 residues. CDR3 protein: CASRADSYEQYF. CDR3 DNA: TGCGCCAGCAGGGCTGACTCCTACGAGCAGTACTTC.

The J gene is TRBJ2-1, the V gene TRBV5-1; D is perhaps TRBD1 (5 bases). CDR1 is SGHRS and CDR2 is YFSETQ in the germline V gene. V was clipped by 0 bases and J by 4 bases, with 14 bases between them. This CDR3 has 16 residues. The CDR3: CASSLVRNGAYNEQFF. The CDR3, as DNA: TGCGCCAGCAGCTTGGTTAGAAATGGGGCTTACAATGAGCAGTTCTTC. Full variable domain (rest looked up from reference TRBV5-1 and TRBJ2-1): KAGVTQTPRYLIKTRGQQVTLSCSPISGHRSVSWYQQTPGQGLQFLFEYFSETQRNKGNFPGRFSGRQFSNSRSEMNVSTLELGDSALYLCASSLVRNGAYNEQFFGPGTRLTVL.

A single count supports this clone. The V call is TRBV29-1, the J call TRBJ1-2; D is undetermined. The CDR3 has 14 residues. Trimming removed 6 bases from V and 4 bases from J, with 18 bases in between. Germline CDR1 is SQVTM and CDR2 is ANQGSEA. CDR3 region: CSVPHKRLGYGYTF. The CDR3 DNA sequence: TGCAGCGTCCCGCACAAAAGACTGGGCTATGGCTACACCTTC.

In the case of this clone: In the same sample, other DNA sequences code for this CDR3. The chain carries TRBV5-1 and TRBJ2-5, with TRBD1 as a possible D gene (5 bases). CDR1 and CDR2 from the germline V gene are SGHRS and YFSETQ. Trimming cost V 0 bases and J 4 bases, with 7 bases left between them. This CDR3 has 13 amino acids. CDR3: CASSLGTGETQYF. The CDR3 nucleotides are TGCGCCAGCAGCTTGGGAACAGGAGAGACCCAGTACTTC.

The chain links TRBV9 to TRBJ1-2; TRBD1 matches at 11 bases. V shed 4 bases and J 6 bases; nucleotides not matched to a gene: 20. Germline loops: CDR1 SGDLS, CDR2 YYNGEE. The CDR3 covers 19 residues. The CDR3: CASSPVEGTGGKRSDGYTF. For the CDR3, the DNA is TGTGCCAGCAGCCCTGTGGAGGGGACAGGGGGTAAAAGATCAGATGGCTACACCTTC.

This chain links TRBV4-1 with TRBJ2-7; 10 bases match TRBD1. Losses at the gene ends were 4 bases for V and 5 bases for J; bases not matched to a gene: 8. Germline lookup yields CDR1 MGHRA and CDR2 YSYEKL. The CDR3 covers 15 residues. CDR3 DNA: TGCGCCAGCAGCCCCCCCGGGACAGGGGTCGACGAGCAGTACTTC. This gives the protein CASSPPGTGVDEQYF.

V gene TRBV6-5 combines with J gene TRBJ1-4, with D possibly being TRBD1 (5 bases). Germline V gives CDR1 MNHEY, CDR2 SVGAGI. CDR3 length: 14 amino acids. V lost 6 bases and J lost 5, with 13 bases in between. In nucleotides, the CDR3 is TGTGCCAGCAGCCCCGACAGCGCAAATGAAAAACTGTTTTTT. Translation: CASSPDSANEKLFF.

The chain joins TRBV18 to TRBJ1-3; 9 nucleotides match TRBD1. Germline V lookup: CDR1 KGHSH, CDR2 LQKENI. This CDR3 is built from 15 residues. V trimming: 3 bases; J trimming: 3 bases; junction bases outside the gene matches: 3. The CDR3 coding sequence is TGTGCCAGCTCACCCATGGACAGGGGTGGAAACACCATATATTTT. Its protein product is CASSPMDRGGNTIYF.

The chain couples TRBV4-2 to TRBJ2-5; tentatively, D is TRBD2 (6 bases). V was clipped by 4 bases and J by 5 bases, with 14 bases between them. The CDR3 runs to 14 residues. The V gene's germline CDR1 is LGHNA and CDR2 YNFKEQ. In DNA, the CDR3 is TGTGCCAGCAGCCGACGGGGTGGGGGGGAGACCCAGTACTTC. Its translation is CASSRRGGGETQYF.

The gene calls are TRBV5-6 and TRBJ1-1; D is uncertain. Germline V gene sequence: CDR1 SGHDT, CDR2 YYEEEE. The CDR3 is 13 amino acids. V was cut by 3 bases and J by 7 bases, with 13 bases left in between. CDR3 coding DNA: TGTGCCAGCAGCTCTAGCGGACGGAGTGAAGCTTTCTTT. This sequence encodes CASSSSGRSEAFF.

The chain employs TRBV15 and TRBJ2-7; D unresolved. The CDR3 loop spans 14 amino acids. V was trimmed by 3 bases and J by 3 bases, leaving 12 bases between them. Looked up from germline, CDR1 is LNHNV and CDR2 is YYDKDF (reference sequence). The CDR3 spells CATSSKYSGYEQYF. In DNA, the CDR3 is TGTGCCACCAGCAGCAAGTATAGTGGCTACGAGCAGTACTTC. The full variable domain, in which reference TRBV15 and TRBJ2-7 provide the parts outside the CDR3, is DAMVIQNPRYQVTQFGKPVTLSCSQTLNHNVMYWYQQKSSQAPKLLFHYYDKDFNNEADTPDNFQSRRPNTSFCFLDIRSPGLGDTAMYLCATSSKYSGYEQYFGPGTRLTVT.

By frequency in the sample, this clone is medium-sized. This chain links TRBV6-5 with TRBJ2-7, with 8 bases fitting TRBD1. The CDR3 extends over 13 amino acids. CDR1 MNHEY and CDR2 SVGAGI come from the germline V gene. With 8 bases clipped from V and 6 bases from J, the junction kept 9 bases outside the gene matches. The CDR3: CASYPDRAREQYF. The CDR3 DNA reads as TGTGCCAGCTACCCGGACAGGGCTCGCGAGCAGTACTTC.

This clone was seen just once. The gene calls are TRBV4-3 and TRBJ1-2, with 11 bases identical to TRBD1. The CDR3 consists of 16 residues. Germline-derived CDR1 and CDR2 are LGHNA and YSLEER. V was pared by 2 bases and J by 4 bases, with 6 bases of the junction left unmatched. The CDR3 is CASSQLGQGASYGYTF. The DNA for the CDR3 is TGCGCCAGCAGCCAACTAGGACAGGGGGCAAGCTATGGCTACACCTTC.

On this clone: The sample holds other DNA sequences that translate to the same CDR3. The chain links TRBV5-5 to TRBJ2-7; 9 bases line up with TRBD1. This CDR3 is 15 amino acids long. After removal of 0 bases from V and 1 base from J, the junction contained 2 bases not matched to a gene. Germline V gene sequence: CDR1 SGHKS, CDR2 YYEKEE (reference sequence). The CDR3 is CASSLAGTGSYEQYF. The CDR3 nucleotides read TGTGCCAGCAGCTTGGCCGGGACAGGGTCCTACGAGCAGTACTTC.

The chain joins TRBV21-1 to TRBJ1-2. TRBV21-1 is designated a pseudogene. The CDR3 extends over 13 amino acids. CDR3 sequence: CASNRRAVDGYTF. As DNA, the CDR3 is TGTGCCAGCAACCGGAGGGCCGTCGATGGCTACACCTTC.

The rearrangement uses TRBV5-4 and TRBJ2-7; 7 bases map to TRBD1. With 4 bases clipped from V and 6 bases from J, the junction kept 10 bases outside the gene matches. Germline assignment: CDR1 SGHNT and CDR2 YYREEE (reference sequence). The CDR3 sequence is 14 residues long. The CDR3 is CASSIDRVGAEQYF. CDR3 coding DNA: TGTGCCAGCAGCATAGACAGGGTCGGGGCCGAGCAGTACTTC. The full variable domain, in which reference TRBV5-4 and TRBJ2-7 provide the parts outside the CDR3, is ETGVTQSPTHLIKTRGQQVTLRCSSQSGHNTVSWYQQALGQGPQFIFQYYREEENGRGNFPPRFSGLQFPNYSSELNVNALELDDSALYLCASSIDRVGAEQYFGPGTRLTVT.

The chain combines TRBV14 with TRBJ2-7; the D gene is possibly TRBD2 (5 bases). This CDR3 comprises 14 residues. The germline V gene encodes CDR1 SGHDN and CDR2 FVKESK. V was trimmed by 0 bases and J by 3 bases, leaving 9 bases between them. The CDR3, as DNA: TGTGCCAGCAGCCAAGATGCGGGTAGCTACGAGCAGTACTTC. This encodes CASSQDAGSYEQYF.